These 21 T cell receptor beta chains were all obtained from the same sample, sequenced in a study of early T cells in non-severe SARS-CoV-2 infection. In TCRdb, the 5' RACE reads were re-called with MiXCR into one record per CDR3 protein. The repertoire holds some 59,000 distinct CDR3 sequences, with approximately 10% as singletons. The source material was whole blood, sampled at baseline. These receptors were obtained from an adult who was a healthcare worker with PCR-confirmed SARS-CoV-2 infection or an uninfected control (not recorded which).

The V and J genes are TRBV29-1 and TRBJ2-7; D is undetermined. V lost 6 bases to trimming and J lost 2 bases, with 8 bases between them. Germline V lookup: CDR1 SQVTM, CDR2 ANQGSEA. CDR3 size: 11 residues. CDR3 nucleotide sequence: TGCAGCGTCGGTGAGACCTACGAGCAGTACTTC. Its protein is CSVGETYEQYF.

The genes are TRBV9 and TRBJ2-7; 7 nucleotides agree with TRBD1. CDR3 length equals 13 residues. V was pared by 2 bases and J by 7 bases, with 6 bases of the junction left unmatched. The V gene's germline CDR1 is SGDLS and CDR2 YYNGEE. CDR3 in amino acids: CASSVTGEREQYF. The CDR3 DNA is TGTGCCAGCAGCGTTACAGGGGAAAGGGAGCAGTACTTC.

The gene calls are TRBV4-1 and TRBJ2-1; D call uncertain. Germline CDR1 and CDR2: MGHRA and YSYEKL. The CDR3 spans 13 residues. V lost 1 base to trimming and J lost 5 bases, with 6 bases between them. The CDR3 loop is CASSQVSDNEQFF. CDR3 nucleotide sequence: TGCGCCAGCAGCCAAGTTTCGGACAATGAGCAGTTCTTC.

CDR3 region: CASSTASDFSYEQYF. CDR3 DNA sequence: TGTGCCAGCAGTACCGCAAGTGACTTCTCCTACGAGCAGTACTTC. The genes are TRBV6-6 and TRBJ2-7; D gene ambiguous. Trimming took 5 bases from V and 0 from J, leaving 14 bases between them. This CDR3 region has 15 residues. Germline CDR1 and CDR2: MNHNY and SVGAGI (reference sequence).

The rearrangement uses TRBV20-1 and TRBJ2-7, with D maybe TRBD1 (5 bases). Trimming took 6 bases from V and 1 from J, leaving 19 bases between them. The CDR3 length is 15 residues. CDR1 and CDR2 (germline): DFQATT, SNEGSKA (reference sequence). The CDR3 region is CSASSVRVGSYEQYF. As DNA, the CDR3 is TGCAGTGCATCTTCAGTCAGGGTAGGATCCTACGAGCAGTACTTC.

At least ten counts were recorded for this clonotype. V gene TRBV29-1 combines with J gene TRBJ2-5; D gene ambiguous. CDR3 length equals 13 residues. The germline V and J ends were trimmed by 7 bases and 1 base, with 13 bases remaining between them. Germline CDR1 reads SQVTM; CDR2 reads ANQGSEA. The CDR3 reads CSANGSGQETQYF. CDR3 nucleotide sequence: TGCAGCGCGAACGGCAGTGGCCAAGAGACCCAGTACTTC.

The table lists this clonotype with many counts. This chain links TRBV12-3 or TRBV12-4 with TRBJ1-1; the D is unclear. This CDR3 contains 14 residues. V was clipped by 7 bases and J by 7 bases, with 19 bases between them. CDR3 residues: CASTLKGFLGEAFF. CDR3 DNA: TGTGCCAGCACCTTAAAGGGCTTTCTGGGTGAAGCTTTCTTT.

This clonotype was seen a handful of times. CDR3 loop: CASRDTGSGNTIYF. As DNA, the CDR3 is TGTGCCAGCAGGGATACAGGGTCTGGAAACACCATATATTTT. The V and J genes are TRBV6-6 and TRBJ1-3; D possibly corresponds to TRBD1 (6 bases). Trimming took 6 bases from V and 1 from J, leaving 10 bases between them. The CDR3 contains 14 residues. Germline assignment: CDR1 MNHNY and CDR2 SVGAGI (reference sequence).

This clonotype was seen ten or more times. The chain recombines TRBV29-1 with TRBJ2-4; tentatively, D is TRBD2 (5 bases). CDR1 is SQVTM, CDR2 ANQGSEA, per germline. This CDR3 region has 14 residues. With 4 bases removed from V and 0 bases from J, the gap between germline ends came to 10 bases. The CDR3 sequence is CSVVLGIAKNIQYF. The CDR3 nucleotides read TGCAGCGTTGTACTAGGAATAGCCAAAAACATTCAGTACTTC.

The chain recombines TRBV7-8 with TRBJ2-3; D is undetermined. The germline CDR1 and CDR2 sequences are SGHVS and FQNEAQ. CDR3 size: 13 residues. Trimming removed 2 bases from V and 5 bases from J, with 8 bases in between. CDR3 amino acids: CASSLQVVDTQYF. The DNA for the CDR3 is TGTGCCAGCAGCTTACAGGTTGTAGATACGCAGTATTTT.

This clonotype was seen more than once but under ten times. The chain is built from TRBV7-9 and TRBJ1-3; unclear D gene. With 3 bases removed from V and 7 bases from J, the gap between germline ends came to 10 bases. The CDR3 sequence is 13 residues long. Germline CDR1 reads SEHNR; CDR2 reads FQNEAQ (reference sequence). The CDR3 reads CASSFERSNTIYF. The CDR3 DNA sequence: TGTGCCAGCAGCTTCGAAAGGAGCAACACCATATATTTT.

This clonotype was seen more than once but under ten times. The V and J genes are TRBV7-3 and TRBJ2-2; D might be TRBD2 (6 bases). CDR1 SGHTA and CDR2 FQGTGA come from the germline V gene. The CDR3 sequence is 15 residues long. V was shortened by 4 bases and J by 3 bases, with 12 bases between the two germline ends. CDR3 protein: CASSSGAGHTGELFF. Here the CDR3 DNA reads TGTGCCAGCAGCTCAGGAGCGGGTCACACCGGGGAGCTGTTTTTT.

This clonotype has a handful of counts. The chain couples TRBV27 to TRBJ2-6; D uncertain. Germline V CDR1 and CDR2: MNHEY, SMNVEV (reference sequence). There are 16 residues in the CDR3. The V end lost 2 bases, the J end lost 2 bases, and 10 bases lay between the germline ends. The CDR3 is CASSLRIRAGANVLTF. The DNA for the CDR3 is TGTGCCAGCAGTTTAAGGATCCGGGCTGGGGCCAACGTCCTGACTTTC.

This clonotype was found a few times. This chain links TRBV18 with TRBJ2-2; no clear D gene. The germline CDR1 and CDR2 sequences are KGHSH and LQKENI. The V end lost 3 bases, the J end lost 2 bases, and 10 bases lay between the germline ends. CDR3 length: 15 amino acids. The CDR3 loop reads CASSPPAINTGELFF. Here the CDR3 DNA reads TGTGCCAGCTCACCCCCCGCGATCAACACCGGGGAGCTGTTTTTT.

This clonotype was recorded at least ten times. V usage is TRBV18 and J usage is TRBJ1-1; D uncertain. The CDR3 loop spans 12 amino acids. CDR1 is KGHSH and CDR2 is LQKENI in the germline V gene. The V and J ends lost 3 bases and 7 bases respectively, with 9 bases between them. This CDR3 is CASSPVDREAFF. CDR3 DNA sequence: TGTGCCAGCTCACCGGTGGACCGTGAAGCTTTCTTT.

The gene calls are TRBV5-1 and TRBJ1-2, with D hard to call. Trimming stripped 0 bases from V and 8 bases from J, with 11 bases between. CDR1 is SGHRS and CDR2 is YFSETQ in the germline V gene. This CDR3 region has 13 residues. The DNA for the CDR3 is TGCGCCAGCAGCTTGGGCGGAACGGAAGGCTACACCTTC. Its protein is CASSLGGTEGYTF.

This clonotype was observed a single time. This sequence may be a read error, since a much larger clone differs from it by one base. This chain joins TRBV20-1 and TRBJ2-7; 10 positions agree with TRBD2. The CDR3 covers 14 residues. Trimming took 7 bases from V and 2 from J; bases not matched to a gene: 8. Germline V gene sequence: CDR1 DFQATT, CDR2 SNEGSKA (reference sequence). CDR3 in DNA: TGCAGTGGAGTAGCGGGAGGCCACCCCTACGAGCAGTACTTC. Translated: CSGVAGGHPYEQYF.

J is TRBJ2-7 and V is TRBV11-2; 8 nucleotides agree with TRBD1. V lost 6 bases and J lost 0; bases outside the gene matches: 10. Germline CDR1 is SGHAT and CDR2 is FQNNGV. CDR3 length: 16 residues. Here the CDR3 DNA reads TGTGCCAGCAGAGAGACCGGGACAGGAAGCTCCTACGAGCAGTACTTC. Its translation is CASRETGTGSSYEQYF.

As concerns this clonotype: The junction and the germline gene differ at one end; a read error may be behind it. This chain links TRBV7-7 with TRBJ2-1, with D maybe TRBD2 (6 bases). Germline V gives CDR1 SSHAT, CDR2 FNYEAQ (reference sequence). This CDR3 is built from 14 residues. Here the CDR3 reads CASSPEGKWNEQFF. CDR3 coding DNA: TGTGCTAGCAGCCCGGAGGGAAAGTGGAATGAGCAGTTCTTC.

The chain couples TRBV7-9 to TRBJ2-5; 14 positions match TRBD2. CDR1 and CDR2 from the germline V gene are SEHNR and FQNEAQ (reference sequence). Trimming at V came to 6 bases and at J to 6 bases, leaving 6 bases not matched to a gene. The CDR3 totals 15 residues. The CDR3 coding sequence is TGTGCCAGCAGATCCGGGACTAGCGGGAGTAAGACCCAGTACTTC. Its protein product is CASRSGTSGSKTQYF.

This clonotype was observed at least ten times. The chain couples TRBV14 to TRBJ1-1, with D hard to call. The CDR3 contains 15 residues. Germline V gene sequence: CDR1 SGHDN, CDR2 FVKESK. The germline V and J ends were trimmed by 2 bases and 4 bases, with 14 bases remaining between them. CDR3: CASSQYGLAGTEAFF. CDR3 bases: TGTGCCAGCAGCCAATACGGCTTGGCGGGCACTGAAGCTTTCTTT. Filled out from reference TRBV14 and TRBJ1-1, the complete variable domain reads EAGVTQFPSHSVIEKGQTVTLRCDPISGHDNLYWYRRVMGKEIKFLLHFVKESKQDESGMPNNRFLAERTGGTYSTLKVQPAELEDSGVYFCASSQYGLAGTEAFFGQGTRLTVV.